A selection of T cell receptor beta chains follows, all from one sample in a study of T-cell reconstitution after alpha-beta-depleted transplantation in children. TCRdb re-called the PCR reads through MiXCR, storing one row per CDR3 protein. The data contain 610,000 or so distinct CDR3 sequences, roughly 27% of them singletons. The material sequenced was PBMCs, taken before TCRalphabeta/CD19-depleted stem cell transplant. Receptors originate from a boy younger than two with Wiskott-Aldrich syndrome, due to receive a stem cell transplant. Each CDR3 is given with its conserved first and last residue. D genes are given only for firm matches. Rows give clone size only sometimes, using once, few, many, or a class for an expanded clone.

d_call	v_call	j_call	clone_size	cdr3_nt	cdr3_aa
NA	TRBV20-1	TRBJ1-3	NA	TGCAGTGCGAAACAGGGCTTACACACCATATATTTT	CSAKQGLHTIYF
NA	TRBV10-3	TRBJ1-2	few	TGTGCCATCAGTGATGGGACACCCGACTATGGCTACACCTTC	CAISDGTPDYGYTF
TRBD1	TRBV30	TRBJ2-7	NA	TGTGCCTGGAGTAGGTTGGGACAGAGCTCCTACGAGCAGTACTTC	CAWSRLGQSSYEQYF
NA	TRBV7-7	TRBJ2-5	NA	TGTGCCAGCAGCTTAGCGGGAGTGGAAGAGACCCAGTACTTC	CASSLAGVEETQYF
NA	TRBV12-3/TRBV12-4	TRBJ1-2	once	TGTGCCAGCAGTTGGGCTCCTTATGGCTACACCTTC	CASSWAPYGYTF
TRBD2	TRBV27	TRBJ2-1	NA	TGTGCCAGCAGTTTAAGAGTAGGCGGGACTAGAAGCAATGAGCAGTTCTTC	CASSLRVGGTRSNEQFF
NA	TRBV20-1	TRBJ2-3	few	TGCAGTGCTAGATACAGCGGCAAAACCACAGATACGCAGTATTTT	CSARYSGKTTDTQYF
NA	TRBV20-1	TRBJ2-1	few	TGCAGTGCTGCTACGCCGGGCCCAAGGTTCAATGAGCAGTTCTTC	CSAATPGPRFNEQFF
TRBD2	TRBV7-8	TRBJ2-3	few	TGTGCCAGCAGCTCAGAGCGGGGAACCGCAGATACGCAGTATTTT	CASSSERGTADTQYF
NA	TRBV7-2	TRBJ2-5	NA	TGTGCCAGCAGCTTAGGTCATGGGGCCGAGACCCAGTACTTC	CASSLGHGAETQYF
NA	TRBV7-7	TRBJ2-3	NA	TGTGCCAGCAGCCGACAGTATACAGATACGCAGTATTTT	CASSRQYTDTQYF
TRBD2	TRBV5-1	TRBJ2-2	few	TGCGCCAGCAGCTCAAGGACTAGGGCATTCGCGAACACCGGGGAGCTGTTTTTT	CASSSRTRAFANTGELFF
NA	TRBV20-1	TRBJ2-2	NA	TGCAGTGCTAGAGCGGGAGACACCGGGGAGCTGTTTTTT	CSARAGDTGELFF
NA	TRBV12-3/TRBV12-4	TRBJ1-1	NA	TGTGCCAGCAGTTTGGAGCGCACTGAAGCTTTCTTT	CASSLERTEAFF
NA	TRBV4-1	TRBJ2-7	few	TGCGCCAGCAGCCCACGGATGTGGTCAGGGGAGCAGTACTTC	CASSPRMWSGEQYF
TRBD1	TRBV28	TRBJ2-3	NA	TGTGCCAGCAGTTCGCCGACCTACAGGGGGGTGAGCACAGATACGCAGTATTTT	CASSSPTYRGVSTDTQYF
NA	TRBV20-1	TRBJ1-6	few	TGCAGTGGAACCTTGATGGGGACGAATAATTCACCCCTCCACTTT	CSGTLMGTNNSPLHF
TRBD2	TRBV9	TRBJ2-1	few	TGTGCCAGCAGCGCCTCCGGGACTAGCGGAGAGCAGTTCTTC	CASSASGTSGEQFF
TRBD1	TRBV19	TRBJ2-1	few	TGTGCCAGTAGTGGAGGGACAGGCCGAAATGAGCAGTTCTTC	CASSGGTGRNEQFF
NA	TRBV5-1	TRBJ2-1	few	TGCGCCAGCAGCAGGACAGAGATCAATGAGCAGTTCTTC	CASSRTEINEQFF
NA	TRBV3-1	TRBJ1-2	once	TGTGCCAGCAGCCAAGGGCCTGGACAGCTCTATGGCTACACCTTC	CASSQGPGQLYGYTF
NA	TRBV12-3/TRBV12-4	TRBJ2-1	few	TGTGCCAGCAGGCGACTAGTTCATGAGCAGTTCTTC	CASRRLVHEQFF
TRBD1	TRBV27	TRBJ1-2	NA	TGTGCCAGCAGTTTGACGGGACAGGGGAGACGCTATGGCTACACCTTC	CASSLTGQGRRYGYTF
NA	TRBV5-1	TRBJ2-1	NA	TGCGCCAGCAGCCGCCTCACATCCGATGAGCAGTTCTTC	CASSRLTSDEQFF
NA	TRBV5-1	TRBJ2-1	NA	TGCGCCAGCAGCTTGGACAGTACCCTATCCTACAATGAGCAGTTCTTC	CASSLDSTLSYNEQFF
NA	TRBV2	TRBJ1-5	NA	TGTGCCAGCAGTGGGCTGTGGGGGATGAGCAATCAGCCCCAGCATTTT	CASSGLWGMSNQPQHF
TRBD1	TRBV10-3	TRBJ1-2	few	TGTGCCATCAGCGCAAACCAACAGGGGGTAAATGGCTACACCTTC	CAISANQQGVNGYTF
TRBD2	TRBV5-1	TRBJ2-1	few	TGCGCCAGCAGCATAGCGGGAGGGAGCTCCTACAATGAGCAGTTCTTC	CASSIAGGSSYNEQFF
TRBD1	TRBV5-1	TRBJ2-7	few	TGCGCCAGCAGCTTGAAGAGGACAGGGGTCACCTACGAGCAGTACTTC	CASSLKRTGVTYEQYF
NA	TRBV7-8	TRBJ2-5	NA	TGTGCCAGCAGCCTGAGGGGGTCTATGGAGACCCAGTACTTC	CASSLRGSMETQYF
TRBD2	TRBV3-1	TRBJ2-1	few	TGTGCCAGCAGCCCACTAGCGGGGAATGAGCAGTTCTTC	CASSPLAGNEQFF
NA	TRBV7-8	TRBJ1-3	NA	TGTGCCAGCAGCTTAGTACCAGGTCCCATCACAGGAAACACCATATATTTT	CASSLVPGPITGNTIYF